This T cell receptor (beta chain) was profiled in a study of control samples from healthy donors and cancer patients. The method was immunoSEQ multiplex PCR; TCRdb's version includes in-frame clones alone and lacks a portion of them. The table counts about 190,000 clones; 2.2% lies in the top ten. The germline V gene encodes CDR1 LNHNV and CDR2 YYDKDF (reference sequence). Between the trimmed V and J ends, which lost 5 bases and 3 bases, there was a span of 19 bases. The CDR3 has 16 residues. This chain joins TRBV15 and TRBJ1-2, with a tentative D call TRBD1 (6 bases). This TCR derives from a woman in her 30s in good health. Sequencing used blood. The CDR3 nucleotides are TGTGCCACCAGCCCCGTCCCGTGGCAGGGGCACTATGGCTACACCTTC. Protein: CATSPVPWQGHYGYTF.